This TCR beta chain came from a study of cytomegalovirus exposure and HLA in healthy donors. Amplification used 60 Vbeta primers and 13 Jbeta primers. TCRdb keeps only in-frame clones here, not all; method: immunoSEQ multiplex PCR. The data contain 95,000 to 150,000 clones, around 80% of them seen just once; the ten biggest clones take up 1.2%. Regarding donors, all were healthy bone marrow donors. The receptor was isolated from a female donor in good health and CMV-seronegative. Source material: PBMCs.

The CDR3 loop reads CASSQVGLAEQFF. The CDR3 nucleotides are TGTGCCAGCAGCCAAGTGGGGCTAGCGGAGCAGTTCTTC. This rearrangement joins TRBV14 to TRBJ2-1; a possible D gene is TRBD2 (6 bases). The CDR3 has 13 residues. Trimming removed 1 base at V and 10 bases at J, with 11 bases between. Germline values: CDR1 SGHDN, CDR2 FVKESK.